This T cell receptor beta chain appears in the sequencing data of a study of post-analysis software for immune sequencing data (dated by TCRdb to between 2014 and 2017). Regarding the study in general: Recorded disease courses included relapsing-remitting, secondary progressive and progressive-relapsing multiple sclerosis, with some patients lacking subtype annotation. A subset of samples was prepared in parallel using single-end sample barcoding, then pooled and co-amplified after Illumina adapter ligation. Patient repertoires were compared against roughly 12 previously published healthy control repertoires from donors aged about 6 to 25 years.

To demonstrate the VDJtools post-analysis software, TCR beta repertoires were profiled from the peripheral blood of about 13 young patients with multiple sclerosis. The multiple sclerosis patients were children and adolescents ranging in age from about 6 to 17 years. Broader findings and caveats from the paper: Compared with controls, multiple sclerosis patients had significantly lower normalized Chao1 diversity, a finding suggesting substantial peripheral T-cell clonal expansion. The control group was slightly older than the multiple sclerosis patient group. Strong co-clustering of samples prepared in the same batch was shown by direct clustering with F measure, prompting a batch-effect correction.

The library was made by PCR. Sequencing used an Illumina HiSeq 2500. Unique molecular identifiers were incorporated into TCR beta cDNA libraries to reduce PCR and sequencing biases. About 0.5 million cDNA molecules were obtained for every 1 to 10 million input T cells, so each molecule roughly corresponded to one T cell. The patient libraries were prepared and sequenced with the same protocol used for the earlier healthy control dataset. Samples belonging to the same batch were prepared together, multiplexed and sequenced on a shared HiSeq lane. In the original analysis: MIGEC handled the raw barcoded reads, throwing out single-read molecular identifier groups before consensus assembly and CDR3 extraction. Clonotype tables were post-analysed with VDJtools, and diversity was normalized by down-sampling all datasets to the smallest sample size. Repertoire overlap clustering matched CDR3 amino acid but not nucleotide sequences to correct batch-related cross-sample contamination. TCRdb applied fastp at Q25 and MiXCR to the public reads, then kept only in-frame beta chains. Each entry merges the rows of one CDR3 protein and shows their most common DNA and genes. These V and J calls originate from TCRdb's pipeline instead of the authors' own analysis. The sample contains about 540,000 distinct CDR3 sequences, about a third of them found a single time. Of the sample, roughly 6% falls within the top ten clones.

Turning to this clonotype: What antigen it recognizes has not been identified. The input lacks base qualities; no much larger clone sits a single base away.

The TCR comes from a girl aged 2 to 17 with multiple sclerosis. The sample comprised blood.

The CDR3 region has the sequence CASKMRNTNTGELFF. DNA sequence: TGTGCCAGCAAGATGCGGAATACGAACACCGGGGAGCTGTTTTTT. Recombination linked TRBV3-1 to TRBJ2-2; the D segment cannot be called with confidence. CDR1 is given as LGHDT and CDR2 as YNNKEL, both from the germline V gene (reference sequence). V and J are truncated by 7 bases and 0 bases respectively, leaving an intervening sequence of 12 bases. From its cysteine to its phenylalanine, the CDR3 spans 15 amino acids. This entry keeps only the CDR3 DNA: 45 bases, framed from base 1.